This entry lists 12 T cell receptor beta chains sequenced from one sample in a study of Graves' ophthalmopathy and Graves' hyperthyroidism. RNA transcripts were the source from which TCR beta CDR3 regions were amplified. HTBI-primed RT-PCR formed the first round, and a multiplex PCR formed the second. MiXCR, run by TCRdb on the multiplex PCR reads, gives a single entry per CDR3 protein. This sample yields about 210,000 distinct CDR3 sequences, of which 25% to 30% are seen a single time; about 9.3% belongs to the top ten. Source material: peripheral blood. The receptors here all came from a man aged 50 to 59 with Graves' ophthalmopathy.

This clonotype was observed many times. The chain has TRBV6-5 and TRBJ1-3, with unresolved D. V was clipped by 4 bases and J by 2 bases, with 6 bases between them. Germline loops: CDR1 MNHEY, CDR2 SVGAGI. The CDR3 contains 13 residues. In DNA, the CDR3 is TGTGCCAGCAGTTCCAAGCCTGGAAACACCATATATTTT. Translating gives CASSSKPGNTIYF.

In this sample, this clonotype turned up many times. The V and J genes are TRBV20-1 and TRBJ1-1; D is possibly TRBD1 (5 bases). Trimming removed 5 bases at V and 1 base at J, with 11 bases between. Looked up from germline, CDR1 is DFQATT and CDR2 is SNEGSKA (reference sequence). CDR3 size: 13 residues. The CDR3 nucleotides read TGCAGTGCTCCCCAGGGAGGGAACACTGAAGCTTTCTTT. Its translation is CSAPQGGNTEAFF.

This clonotype was observed at least ten times. The J gene is TRBJ1-5, the V gene TRBV20-1; D not certain. CDR3 length: 13 residues. Trimming shortened V by 6 bases and J by 3 bases, and 12 bases separated the two germline ends. Germline V gene data show CDR1 as DFQATT and CDR2 as SNEGSKA (reference sequence). CDR3 nucleotides: TGCAGTGCCTCTACAGCGAACAATCAGCCCCAGCATTTT. It encodes CSASTANNQPQHF.

This clonotype showed up many times. The gene calls are TRBV7-2 and TRBJ1-3, with D hard to call. The germline gives CDR1 SGHTA, CDR2 FQGNSA. The length of the CDR3 is 15 residues. Trimming took off 5 bases at V and 1 base at J, with 12 bases between the two ends. The CDR3, as DNA: TGTGCCAGCAGCCCCGTTCCGGGATCTGGAAACACCATATATTTT. This sequence encodes CASSPVPGSGNTIYF.

This clonotype was observed at least ten times. J is TRBJ2-7 and V is TRBV27; perhaps TRBD1 as D (6 bases). The ends were cut back, 3 bases at V and 4 bases at J, with 13 bases in the middle. This CDR3 has 14 amino acids. Germline lookup yields CDR1 MNHEY and CDR2 SMNVEV (reference sequence). The CDR3 loop is CASSFIRGRYEQYF. CDR3 coding DNA: TGTGCCAGCAGTTTCATCAGGGGAAGGTACGAGCAGTACTTC.

This clonotype was observed many times. The chain couples TRBV28 to TRBJ2-2, with TRBD1 matching 7 bases. The ends lost 3 bases at V and 2 bases at J; junction bases unmatched: 6. Germline loops: CDR1 MDHEN, CDR2 SYDVKM. CDR3 size: 16 residues. This CDR3 is CASSLTGTGNTGELFF. The CDR3 region has the DNA TGTGCCAGCAGTTTGACAGGGACCGGTAACACCGGGGAGCTGTTTTTT. The full variable domain, its missing parts supplied by reference TRBV28 and TRBJ2-2, is DVKVTQSSRYLVKRTGEKVFLECVQDMDHENMFWYRQDPGLGLRLIYFSYDVKMKEKGDIPEGYSVSREKKERFSLILESASTNQTSMYLCASSLTGTGNTGELFFGEGSRLTVL.

This clonotype was counted at least ten times. The V and J genes are TRBV30 and TRBJ2-7, with TRBD1 matching 8 bases. CDR3 length equals 14 residues. Germline loops: CDR1 GTSNPN, CDR2 SVGIG (reference sequence). Trimming removed 2 bases from V and 2 bases from J; junction bases left unmatched: 5. The CDR3 protein is CAWSPGTGPYEQYF. The CDR3 region has the DNA TGTGCCTGGAGTCCCGGGACAGGTCCCTACGAGCAGTACTTC.

This clonotype was picked up many times. The chain couples TRBV20-1 to TRBJ2-5, with D maybe TRBD1 (5 bases). V was pared by 6 bases and J by 4 bases, with 12 bases between. This CDR3 comprises 12 residues. The V gene's germline CDR1 is DFQATT and CDR2 SNEGSKA (reference sequence). The CDR3 nucleotides read TGCAGTGCAGATATAGGGGTAGAGACCCAGTACTTC. It codes for CSADIGVETQYF.

This clonotype occurred many times. This sequence joins TRBV4-2 and TRBJ1-2; TRBD1 is a possible D gene (5 bases). There are 14 residues in the CDR3. Germline V CDR1 and CDR2: LGHNA, YNFKEQ. With 0 bases removed from V and 3 bases from J, the gap between germline ends came to 8 bases. The CDR3 spells CASSQDRGDYGYTF. The CDR3 bases are TGTGCCAGCAGCCAAGATCGGGGGGACTATGGCTACACCTTC.

This clonotype has a count of ten or more. The genes are TRBV29-1 and TRBJ2-7, with a possible D match to TRBD1 (5 bases). V lost 3 bases, J lost 0 bases, and 6 bases lay in between. Germline CDR1 is SQVTM and CDR2 is ANQGSEA. CDR3 size: 12 residues. As DNA, the CDR3 is TGCAGCGTTGAGCAGGGCTCCTACGAGCAGTACTTC. Translation gives CSVEQGSYEQYF.

This clonotype appeared many times. J is TRBJ1-3 and V is TRBV19; 8 nucleotides agree with TRBD1. The J segment lost 4 bases and the V segment lost 3 bases, leaving 8 bases of the junction unmatched. The CDR3 consists of 16 residues. Germline loops: CDR1 LNHDA, CDR2 SQIVND (reference sequence). The CDR3 bases are TGTGCCAGTAGTATCCGGCGGACAGGGCACGGAAACACCATATATTTT. It translates to CASSIRRTGHGNTIYF.

This clonotype was observed many times. The J gene is TRBJ2-7, the V gene TRBV11-2, with TRBD1 identical over 10 bases. This CDR3 is built from 15 residues. Germline trimming cut 3 bases from V and 2 bases from J; bases unmatched to any gene: 4. CDR1 is SGHAT and CDR2 is FQNNGV in the germline V gene. This CDR3 is CASSLGQGIPYEQYF. DNA for the CDR3: TGTGCCAGCAGCTTGGGACAGGGGATCCCCTACGAGCAGTACTTC.